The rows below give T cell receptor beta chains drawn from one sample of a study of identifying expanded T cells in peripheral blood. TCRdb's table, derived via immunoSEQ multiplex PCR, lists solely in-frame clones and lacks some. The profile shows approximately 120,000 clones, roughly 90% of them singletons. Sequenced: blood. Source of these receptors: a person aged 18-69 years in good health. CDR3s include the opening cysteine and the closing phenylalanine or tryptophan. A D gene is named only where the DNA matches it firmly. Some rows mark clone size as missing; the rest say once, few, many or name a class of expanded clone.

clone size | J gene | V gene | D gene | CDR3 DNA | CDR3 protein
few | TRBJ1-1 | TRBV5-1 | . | TGCGCCAGCAGCTTGGGGGGCAACAACAACGGTTTCTTT | CASSLGGNNNGFF
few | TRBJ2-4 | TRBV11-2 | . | TGTGCCAGCAGCTTAGTGTTAACCCTCCAGCCCAAAAACATTCAGTACTTC | CASSLVLTLQPKNIQYF
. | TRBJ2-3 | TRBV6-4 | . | TGTGCCAGCAGTGAGTTAGGAATGGGGGATACGCAGTATTTT | CASSELGMGDTQYF
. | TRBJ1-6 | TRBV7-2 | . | TGTGCCAGCAAGCTCGCGGATCGATCACCCCTCCACTTT | CASKLADRSPLHF
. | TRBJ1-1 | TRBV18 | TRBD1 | TGTGCCAGCTCACCGTACAGGGGTGGGGACACTGAAGCTTTCTTT | CASSPYRGGDTEAFF
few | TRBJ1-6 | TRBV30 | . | TGTGCCTGGAGTGTATCGGCCGACTCACCCCTCCACTTT | CAWSVSADSPLHF
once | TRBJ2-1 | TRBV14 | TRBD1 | TGTGCCAGCAGCTACTGGACAGGGGGCAATGAGCAGTTCTTC | CASSYWTGGNEQFF
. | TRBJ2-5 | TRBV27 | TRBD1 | TGTGCCAGCAGTTTATCGACGGGACAGGGGGAAGAGACCCAGTACTTC | CASSLSTGQGEETQYF
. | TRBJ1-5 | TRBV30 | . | TGTGCCTGGAGTGAAGGGGGTAATCATCAGCCCCAGCATTTT | CAWSEGGNHQPQHF
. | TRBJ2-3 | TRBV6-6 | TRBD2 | TGTGCCAGCAGATTAGCGGGAGGGCCTGTAGATACGCAGTATTTT | CASRLAGGPVDTQYF
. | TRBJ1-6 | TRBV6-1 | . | TGTGCCAGCAGTGGGCAGGGTTTTCGTGGATCACCCCTCCACTTT | CASSGQGFRGSPLHF
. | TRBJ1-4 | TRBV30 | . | TGTGCCTGGAGAAGTTTTACCAGGGTCGGACAGGAAAAACTGTTTTTT | CAWRSFTRVGQEKLFF
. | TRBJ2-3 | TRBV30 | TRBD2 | TGTGCCTGGAGATCCGGGACTAGCGGCCTTAGTCGCACAGATACGCAGTATTTT | CAWRSGTSGLSRTDTQYF
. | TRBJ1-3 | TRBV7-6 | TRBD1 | TGTGCCAGCAGCCACGGGGTCAGGGGGCGATTTGGAAACACCATATATTTT | CASSHGVRGRFGNTIYF